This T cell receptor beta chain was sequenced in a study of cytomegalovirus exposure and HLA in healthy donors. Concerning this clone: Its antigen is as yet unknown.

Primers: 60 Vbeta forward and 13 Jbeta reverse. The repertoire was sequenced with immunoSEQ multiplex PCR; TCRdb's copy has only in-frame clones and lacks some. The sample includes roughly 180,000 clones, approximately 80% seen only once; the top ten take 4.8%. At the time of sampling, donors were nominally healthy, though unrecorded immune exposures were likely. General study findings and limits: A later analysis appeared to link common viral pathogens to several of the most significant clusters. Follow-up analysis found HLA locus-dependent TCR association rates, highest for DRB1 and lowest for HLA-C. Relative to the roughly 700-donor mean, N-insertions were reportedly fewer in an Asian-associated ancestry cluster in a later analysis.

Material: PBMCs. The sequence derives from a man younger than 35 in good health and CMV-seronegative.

CDR3 nucleotide sequence: TGCGCCAGCAGCTTGAGGACAGGGGGCAACGCTGAAGCTTTCTTT. It codes for CASSLRTGGNAEAFF. The chain carries TRBV5-1 and TRBJ1-1; TRBD1 matches 11 bases. J was trimmed by 6 bases and V by 1 base; bases with no gene match: 5. The CDR3 loop spans 15 amino acids. Looked up from germline, CDR1 is SGHRS and CDR2 is YFSETQ.